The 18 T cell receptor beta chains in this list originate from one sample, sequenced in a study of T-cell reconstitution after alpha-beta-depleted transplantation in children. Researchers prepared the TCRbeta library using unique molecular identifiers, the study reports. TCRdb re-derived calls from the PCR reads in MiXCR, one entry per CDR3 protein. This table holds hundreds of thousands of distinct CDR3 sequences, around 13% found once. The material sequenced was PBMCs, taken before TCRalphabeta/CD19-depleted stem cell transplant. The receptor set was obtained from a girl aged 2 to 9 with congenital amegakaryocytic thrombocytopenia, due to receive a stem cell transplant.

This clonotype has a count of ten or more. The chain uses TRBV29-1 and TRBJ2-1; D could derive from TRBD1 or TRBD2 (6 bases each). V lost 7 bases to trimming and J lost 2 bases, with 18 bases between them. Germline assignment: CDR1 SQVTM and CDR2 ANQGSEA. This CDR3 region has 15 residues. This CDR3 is CSAIFAGGPYNEQFF. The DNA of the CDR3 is TGCAGCGCCATATTTGCCGGGGGCCCCTACAATGAGCAGTTCTTC.

The CDR3, as DNA: TGTGCCAGCACCCCTCGAGGGGGGGAATGGAAGTCCGATGAGCAGTTCTTC. It yields the protein CASTPRGGEWKSDEQFF. The chain employs TRBV12-3 or TRBV12-4 and TRBJ2-1; TRBD2 might be the D (7 bases). The CDR3 spans 17 residues. Trimming took 7 bases from V and 8 from J, leaving 27 bases between them.

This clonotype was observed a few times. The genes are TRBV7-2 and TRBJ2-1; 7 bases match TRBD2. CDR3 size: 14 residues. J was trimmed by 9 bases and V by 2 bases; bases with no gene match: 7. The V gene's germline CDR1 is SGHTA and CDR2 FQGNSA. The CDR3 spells CASSLNAGVGEQFF. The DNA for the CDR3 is TGTGCCAGCAGCTTAAATGCGGGAGTGGGTGAGCAGTTCTTC.

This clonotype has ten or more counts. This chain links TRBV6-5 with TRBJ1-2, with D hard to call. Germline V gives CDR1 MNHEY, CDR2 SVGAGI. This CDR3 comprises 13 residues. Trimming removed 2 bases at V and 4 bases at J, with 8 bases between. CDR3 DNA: TGTGCCAGCAGTTACAACGCAGTCTATGGCTACACCTTC. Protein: CASSYNAVYGYTF.

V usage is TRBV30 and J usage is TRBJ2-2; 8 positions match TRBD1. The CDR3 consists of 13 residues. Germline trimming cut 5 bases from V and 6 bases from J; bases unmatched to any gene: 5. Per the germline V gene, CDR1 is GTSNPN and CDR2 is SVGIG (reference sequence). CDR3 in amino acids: CAWSTGVAGELFF. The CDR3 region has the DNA TGTGCCTGGTCGACAGGGGTGGCCGGGGAGCTGTTTTTT.

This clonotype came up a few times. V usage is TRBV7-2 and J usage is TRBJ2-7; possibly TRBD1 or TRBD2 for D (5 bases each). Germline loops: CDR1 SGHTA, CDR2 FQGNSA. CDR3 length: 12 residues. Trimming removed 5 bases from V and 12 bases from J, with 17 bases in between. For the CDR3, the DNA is TGTGCCAGCAGCCACTTTGGGGGAGATCTGTACTTC. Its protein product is CASSHFGGDLYF.

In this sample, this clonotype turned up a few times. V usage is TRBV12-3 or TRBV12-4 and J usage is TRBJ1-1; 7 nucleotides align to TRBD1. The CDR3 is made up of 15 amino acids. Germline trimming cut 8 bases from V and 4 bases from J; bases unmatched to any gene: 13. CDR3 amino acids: CASGGAGGVGTEAFF. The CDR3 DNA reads TGTGCCAGCGGGGGGGCAGGGGGAGTTGGCACTGAAGCTTTCTTT.

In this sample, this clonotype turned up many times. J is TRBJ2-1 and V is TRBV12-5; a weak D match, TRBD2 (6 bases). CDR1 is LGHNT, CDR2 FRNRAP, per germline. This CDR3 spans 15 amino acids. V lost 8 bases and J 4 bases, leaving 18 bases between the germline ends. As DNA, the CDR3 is TGTGCTAGTAAAGCGGGCCCCTTCCCTTACAATGAGCAGTTCTTC. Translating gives CASKAGPFPYNEQFF.

The CDR3 loop reads CSVERGVAEAFF. DNA for the CDR3: TGCAGCGTTGAAAGGGGGGTCGCTGAAGCTTTCTTT. The chain joins TRBV29-1 to TRBJ1-1; TRBD1 might be the D (6 bases). CDR3 length equals 12 residues. The germline CDR1 and CDR2 sequences are SQVTM and ANQGSEA. V shed 2 bases and J shed 6 bases, with 10 bases lying between them.

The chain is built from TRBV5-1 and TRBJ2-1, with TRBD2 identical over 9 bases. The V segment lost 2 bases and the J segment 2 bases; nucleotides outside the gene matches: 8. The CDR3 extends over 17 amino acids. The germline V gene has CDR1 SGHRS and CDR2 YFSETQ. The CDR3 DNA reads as TGCGCCAGCAGCTTCCCCGTTAGCGGGAGACCCTACAATGAGCAGTTCTTC. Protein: CASSFPVSGRPYNEQFF.

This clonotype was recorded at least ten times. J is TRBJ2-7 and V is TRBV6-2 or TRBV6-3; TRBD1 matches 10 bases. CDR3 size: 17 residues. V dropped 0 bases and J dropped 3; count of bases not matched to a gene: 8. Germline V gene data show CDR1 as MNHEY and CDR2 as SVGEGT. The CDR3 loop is CASSYSLGGQGFYEQYF. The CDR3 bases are TGTGCCAGCAGTTACTCGCTGGGGGGACAGGGGTTCTACGAGCAGTACTTC.

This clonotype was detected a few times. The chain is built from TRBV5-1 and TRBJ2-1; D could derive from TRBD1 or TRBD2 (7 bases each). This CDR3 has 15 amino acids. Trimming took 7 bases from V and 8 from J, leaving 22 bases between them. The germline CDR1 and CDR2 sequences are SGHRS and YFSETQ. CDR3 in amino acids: CASRQGLPVTHEQFF. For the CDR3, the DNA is TGCGCCAGCCGACAGGGACTACCCGTAACCCATGAGCAGTTCTTC. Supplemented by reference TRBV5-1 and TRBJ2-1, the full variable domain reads KAGVTQTPRYLIKTRGQQVTLSCSPISGHRSVSWYQQTPGQGLQFLFEYFSETQRNKGNFPGRFSGRQFSNSRSEMNVSTLELGDSALYLCASRQGLPVTHEQFFGPGTRLTVL.

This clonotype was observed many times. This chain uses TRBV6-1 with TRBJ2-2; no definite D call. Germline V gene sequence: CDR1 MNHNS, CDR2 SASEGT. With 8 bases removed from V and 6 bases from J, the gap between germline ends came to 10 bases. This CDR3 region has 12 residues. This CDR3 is CASYAIPGELFF. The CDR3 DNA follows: TGTGCCAGCTATGCGATCCCCGGGGAGCTGTTTTTT.

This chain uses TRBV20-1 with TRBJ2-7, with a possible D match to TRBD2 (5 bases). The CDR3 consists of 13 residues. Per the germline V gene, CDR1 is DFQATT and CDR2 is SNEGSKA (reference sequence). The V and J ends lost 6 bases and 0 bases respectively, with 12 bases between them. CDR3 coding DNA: TGCAGTGCGGCGTCTAGCCGCTCCTACGAGCAGTACTTC. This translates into CSAASSRSYEQYF.

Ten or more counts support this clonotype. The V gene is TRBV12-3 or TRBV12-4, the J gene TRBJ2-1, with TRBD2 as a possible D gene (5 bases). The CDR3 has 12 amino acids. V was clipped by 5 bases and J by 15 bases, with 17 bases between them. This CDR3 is CASSAGGLMRFF. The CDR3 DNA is TGTGCCAGCAGTGCGGGCGGACTTATGCGGTTCTTC.

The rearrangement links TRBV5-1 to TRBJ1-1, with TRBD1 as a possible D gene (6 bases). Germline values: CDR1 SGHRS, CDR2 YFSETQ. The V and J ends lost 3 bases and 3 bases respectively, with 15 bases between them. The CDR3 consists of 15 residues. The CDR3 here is CASSSAFQGYTEAFF. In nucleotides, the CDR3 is TGCGCCAGCAGCTCCGCATTTCAGGGGTACACTGAAGCTTTCTTT.

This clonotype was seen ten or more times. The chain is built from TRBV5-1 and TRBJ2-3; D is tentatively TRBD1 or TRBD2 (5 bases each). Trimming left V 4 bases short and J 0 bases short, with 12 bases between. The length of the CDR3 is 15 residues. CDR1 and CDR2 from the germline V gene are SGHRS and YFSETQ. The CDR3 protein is CASSRGESSTDTQYF. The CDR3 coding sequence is TGCGCCAGCAGCCGAGGGGAATCTAGCACAGATACGCAGTATTTT.

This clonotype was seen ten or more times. The chain's CDR3 is CASSLGLNTGELFF. The CDR3 DNA is TGCGCCAGCAGCTTGGGACTTAACACCGGGGAGCTGTTTTTT. The rearrangement uses TRBV5-1 and TRBJ2-2; D is undetermined. The CDR3 runs to 14 residues. The V gene's germline CDR1 is SGHRS and CDR2 YFSETQ. V lost 0 bases, J lost 2 bases, and 5 bases lay in between.